Following are 17 T cell receptor beta chains from one sample sequenced in a study of control samples from healthy donors and cancer patients. The table came from immunoSEQ multiplex PCR; TCRdb's copy has only in-frame clones and leaves some out. The sample includes roughly 170,000 clones, just over 85% of them seen just once. Sample: blood. Source of these receptors: a woman aged 25 to 39 in good health.

This rearrangement joins TRBV11-2 to TRBJ1-3, with unresolved D. Between the trimmed V and J ends, which lost 5 bases and 4 bases, there was a span of 15 bases. CDR1 and CDR2 (germline): SGHAT, FQNNGV. This CDR3 is 15 amino acids long. The CDR3: CASSPNQDPGNTIYF. The CDR3 nucleotides are TGTGCCAGCAGCCCAAACCAGGACCCAGGAAACACCATATATTTT. Complete variable domain (other parts from reference TRBV11-2 and TRBJ1-3): EAGVAQSPRYKIIEKRQSVAFWCNPISGHATLYWYQQILGQGPKLLIQFQNNGVVDDSQLPKDRFSAERLKGVDSTLKIQPAKLEDSAVYLCASSPNQDPGNTIYFGEGSWLTVV.

The chain employs TRBV9 and TRBJ1-2; a weak D match, TRBD1 (5 bases). The CDR3 is made up of 15 amino acids. The V and J ends lost 1 base and 5 bases respectively, with 15 bases between them. Per the germline V gene, CDR1 is SGDLS and CDR2 is YYNGEE. The CDR3 coding sequence is TGTGCCAGCAGCGTATTGGGGCCCGATCTTTATGGCTACACCTTC. Translated: CASSVLGPDLYGYTF. The full variable domain, rest sourced from reference TRBV9 and TRBJ1-2, is DSGVTQTPKHLITATGQRVTLRCSPRSGDLSVYWYQQSLDQGLQFLIQYYNGEERAKGNILERFSAQQFPDLHSELNLSSLELGDSALYFCASSVLGPDLYGYTFGSGTRLTVV.

This chain joins TRBV27 and TRBJ2-1; the D gene is possibly TRBD1 (6 bases). CDR3 size: 16 residues. The V gene lost 5 bases and the J gene lost 8 bases, with 22 bases spanning the gap. Germline CDR1 MNHEY, CDR2 SMNVEV (reference sequence). For the CDR3, the DNA is TGTGCCAGCAGTCCCCAGGGGCCTTTAGGGTTCGATGAGCAGTTCTTC. This codes for CASSPQGPLGFDEQFF.

The chain combines TRBV2 with TRBJ1-1; possible D gene TRBD1, 6 bases. V lost 7 bases and J 8 bases, leaving 17 bases between the germline ends. Germline CDR1 is SNHLY and CDR2 is FYNNEI. The CDR3 is 13 amino acids. The DNA for the CDR3 is TGTGCCAGCAACCGACAGGAAGTCGACGAAGCTTTCTTT. This encodes CASNRQEVDEAFF.

This clone has only a few counts. Other DNA sequences of this sample code for an identical CDR3. The chain carries TRBV18 and TRBJ2-5; D is undetermined. The CDR3 spans 11 residues. V was pared by 3 bases and J by 2 bases, with 1 base between. From germline, CDR1 is KGHSH and CDR2 LQKENI. CDR3 protein: CASSPQETQYF. The CDR3 DNA sequence: TGTGCCAGCTCACCGCAAGAGACCCAGTACTTC.

The chain is built from TRBV18 and TRBJ2-2; D is unresolved. Germline CDR1 KGHSH, CDR2 LQKENI. CDR3 length equals 15 residues. Trimming stripped 5 bases from V and 1 base from J, with 11 bases between. The CDR3 DNA follows: TGTGCCAGCTCATTATCGAGTCTGAACACCGGGGAGCTGTTTTTT. This codes for CASSLSSLNTGELFF.

V is TRBV5-6 and J is TRBJ1-2; no clear D. Trimming shortened V by 0 bases and J by 6 bases, and 3 bases separated the two germline ends. Germline V gene sequence: CDR1 SGHDT, CDR2 YYEEEE. The CDR3 has 11 residues. The CDR3 spells CASSLDDGYTF. The CDR3 DNA reads as TGTGCCAGCAGCTTGGATGATGGCTACACCTTC.

The J gene is TRBJ2-3, the V gene TRBV6-5; either TRBD1 or TRBD2 may fit D (6 bases each). Germline V gene data show CDR1 as MNHEY and CDR2 as SVGAGI. Trimming shortened V by 7 bases and J by 3 bases, and 14 bases separated the two germline ends. The CDR3 runs 14 residues. The CDR3 sequence: CASTGGLPTDTQYF. Written as DNA, the CDR3 is TGTGCCAGCACTGGGGGGCTGCCGACAGATACGCAGTATTTT.

The V gene is TRBV6-6, the J gene TRBJ1-2; a possible D gene is TRBD1 (6 bases). Germline CDR1 MNHNY, CDR2 SVGAGI (reference sequence). Trimming took 0 bases from V and 4 from J, leaving 12 bases between them. The CDR3 covers 15 residues. The CDR3 spells CASSYSSGGGYGYTF. CDR3 DNA sequence: TGTGCCAGCAGTTACTCGTCCGGGGGCGGCTATGGCTACACCTTC.

The chain joins TRBV14 to TRBJ1-1; no clear D. CDR1 and CDR2 from the germline V gene are SGHDN and FVKESK. This CDR3 has 12 amino acids. Deletions cut 1 base from V and 9 bases from J, with 9 bases between. CDR3: CASSQVGVQAFF. CDR3 coding DNA: TGTGCCAGCAGCCAAGTGGGCGTTCAAGCTTTCTTT.

This chain links TRBV6-6 with TRBJ1-2, with D unclear. CDR1 and CDR2 from the germline V gene are MNHNY and SVGAGI (reference sequence). Trimming shortened V by 5 bases and J by 5 bases, and 15 bases separated the two germline ends. The CDR3 extends over 14 amino acids. The CDR3 DNA sequence: TGTGCCAGCAGTCCCCTCGTGACCGGTTATGGCTACACCTTC. It specifies CASSPLVTGYGYTF.

Of note for this clone: One end of the junction fails to match germline, which may point to a read error. CDR3 protein: CASSLRPRATKNSTYTQYF. The CDR3 DNA reads TGTGCCAGCAGTTTACGGCCTAGGGCTACGAAAAATTCCACATATACGCAGTATTTT. The chain links TRBV27 to TRBJ2-3; D remains ambiguous. Germline V CDR1 and CDR2: MNHEY, SMNVEV (reference sequence). The CDR3 sequence is 19 residues long.

The chain uses TRBV3-1 (or the pseudogene TRBV3-2) and TRBJ1-4; D might be TRBD1 (5 bases). Germline V CDR1 and CDR2: LGHDT, YNNKEL (reference sequence). V lost 1 base and J 6 bases, leaving 9 bases between the germline ends. The CDR3 sequence is 14 residues long. The chain's CDR3 is CASSQAGTDEKLFF. The CDR3, as DNA: TGTGCCAGCAGCCAAGCCGGGACTGATGAAAAACTGTTTTTT.

The chain employs TRBV3-1 (or the pseudogene TRBV3-2) and TRBJ2-1; either TRBD1 or TRBD2 may supply D (5 bases each). The CDR3 runs to 13 residues. The V and J ends lost 4 bases and 8 bases respectively, with 12 bases between them. The V gene's germline CDR1 is LGHDT and CDR2 YNNKEL (reference sequence). CDR3 sequence: CASSLNGADEQFF. CDR3 bases: TGTGCCAGCAGCCTTAACGGGGCTGATGAGCAGTTCTTC.

J is TRBJ1-1 and V is TRBV10-3; possible D gene TRBD1, 6 bases. V was pared by 10 bases and J by 5 bases, with 20 bases between. From germline, CDR1 is ENHRY and CDR2 SYGVKD. The CDR3 loop spans 14 amino acids. CDR3 region: CATNPQGLRTEAFF. In DNA, the CDR3 is TGTGCCACAAACCCCCAGGGGCTGAGGACTGAAGCTTTCTTT.

V usage is TRBV5-1 and J usage is TRBJ1-5, with a possible D match to TRBD1 (6 bases). This CDR3 region has 14 residues. CDR1 is SGHRS and CDR2 is YFSETQ in the germline V gene. Trimming took 6 bases from V and 0 from J, leaving 10 bases between them. The chain's CDR3 is CASKEGGSNQPQHF. CDR3 in DNA: TGCGCCAGCAAGGAGGGGGGTAGCAATCAGCCCCAGCATTTT.

The gene calls are TRBV15 and TRBJ1-1; unclear D gene. CDR1 LNHNV and CDR2 YYDKDF come from the germline V gene (reference sequence). With 5 bases removed from V and 5 bases from J, the gap between germline ends came to 18 bases. The CDR3 spans 15 residues. The CDR3 coding sequence is TGTGCCACCAGCGGCGGGGTTATGTGGGAAACTGAAGCTTTCTTT. This translates into CATSGGVMWETEAFF.